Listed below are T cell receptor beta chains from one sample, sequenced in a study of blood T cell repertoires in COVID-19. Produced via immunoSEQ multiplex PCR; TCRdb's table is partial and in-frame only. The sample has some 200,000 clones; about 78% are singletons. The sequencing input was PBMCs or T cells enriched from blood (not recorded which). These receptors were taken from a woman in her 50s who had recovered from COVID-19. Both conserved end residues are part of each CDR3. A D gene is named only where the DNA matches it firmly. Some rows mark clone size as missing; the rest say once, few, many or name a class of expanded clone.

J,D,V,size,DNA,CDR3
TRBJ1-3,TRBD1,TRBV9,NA,TGTGCCAGCAGCGTCCGACAGGGCACTGGAAACACCATATATTTT,CASSVRQGTGNTIYF
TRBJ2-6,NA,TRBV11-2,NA,TGTGCCAGCAGCTTCGGTTCTGGGGCCAACGTCCTGACTTTC,CASSFGSGANVLTF
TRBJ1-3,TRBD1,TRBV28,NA,TGTGCCAGCAGCTCAGACAGGGTCGTCACCATATATTTT,CASSSDRVVTIYF
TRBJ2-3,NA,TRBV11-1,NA,TGTGCCAGCAGCTTAAATTTGGGGGGGCACACAGATACGCAGTATTTT,CASSLNLGGHTDTQYF
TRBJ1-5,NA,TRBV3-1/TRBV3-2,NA,TGTGCCAGCAGGAAGGGGGGGCTGGGGCAGCCCCAGCATTTT,CASRKGGLGQPQHF
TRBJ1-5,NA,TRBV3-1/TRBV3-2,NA,TGTGCCAGCAGCCAAGATCGCCAGGGCTTATGGCCCCAGCATTTT,CASSQDRQGLWPQHF
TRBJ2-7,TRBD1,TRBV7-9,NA,TGTGCCAGCAGCTTTTCCCCCAATCCGGGACAGGGATTCTCCTACGAGCAGTACTTC,CASSFSPNPGQGFSYEQYF
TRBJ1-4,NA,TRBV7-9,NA,TGTGCCAGCAGCCTTAATGGCAGAACTAATGAAAAACTGTTTTTT,CASSLNGRTNEKLFF
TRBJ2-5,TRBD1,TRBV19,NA,TGTGCCAGTAGTCCTACTCCAGGGGGTCAGGAGACCCAGTACTTC,CASSPTPGGQETQYF
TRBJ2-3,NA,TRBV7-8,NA,TGTGCCAGCAGCTTATCAGGGGCACAGACGGTAGGGAATACGCAGTATTTT,CASSLSGAQTVGNTQYF
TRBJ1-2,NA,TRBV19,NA,TGTGCCAGTAGTACTCCTACCAACTATGGCTACACCTTC,CASSTPTNYGYTF
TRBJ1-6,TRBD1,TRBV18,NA,TGTGCCAGCTCACCACCTGGGACAGATAATTCACCCCTCCACTTT,CASSPPGTDNSPLHF
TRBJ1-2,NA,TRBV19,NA,TGTGCCAGTAGTGGAGCGGGGGCCCCCCTCTACACCTTC,CASSGAGAPLYTF
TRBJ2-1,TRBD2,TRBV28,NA,TGTGCCAGCAGTCTCCAACTAGCGGGAGTAGGTAATGAGCAGTTCTTC,CASSLQLAGVGNEQFF
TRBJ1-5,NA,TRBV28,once,TGTGCCAGCAGTTTACTCTATCAGCCCCAGCATTTT,CASSLLYQPQHF
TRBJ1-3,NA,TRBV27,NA,TGTGCCAGTAGGCAGGGGACCTTCTCTGGAAACACCATATATTTT,CASRQGTFSGNTIYF
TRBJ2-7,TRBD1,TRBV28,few,TGTGCCAGCAGTTCCGGTGGGACAGGGGTCTACGAGCAGTACTTC,CASSSGGTGVYEQYF
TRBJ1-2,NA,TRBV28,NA,TGTGCCAGCAGTTTCGGGACAAGTGGCTACACCTTC,CASSFGTSGYTF
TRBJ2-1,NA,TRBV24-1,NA,TGTGCCACCAGGGACGGGGGTATCTACAATGAGCAGTTCTTC,CATRDGGIYNEQFF
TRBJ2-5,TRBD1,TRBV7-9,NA,TGTGCCAGCAGCGCCTACGACAGGGGTCAAGAGACCCAGTACTTC,CASSAYDRGQETQYF
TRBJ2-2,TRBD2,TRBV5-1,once,TGCGCCAGCACACCGGGACTAGCGGTGAACACCGGGGAGCTGTTTTTT,CASTPGLAVNTGELFF
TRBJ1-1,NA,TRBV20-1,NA,TGCAGTGCTAGTGAACAGAGAGATGAAGCTTTCTTT,CSASEQRDEAFF
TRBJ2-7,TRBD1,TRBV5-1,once,TGCGCCAGCAGCCTCCCAGGACAGGGTACGAAGCAGTACTTC,CASSLPGQGTKQYF
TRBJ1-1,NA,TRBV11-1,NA,TGTGCCAGCAGCTCCCGGGCGGGTACTGAAGCTTTCTTT,CASSSRAGTEAFF
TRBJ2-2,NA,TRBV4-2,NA,TGTGCCAGCAGCGAGAGGCGGACAGGGAGGGCCGGGGAGCTGTTTTTT,CASSERRTGRAGELFF
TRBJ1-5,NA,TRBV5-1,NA,TGCGCCAGCAGAAGACAGGTTGGGGATCAGCCCCAGCATTTT,CASRRQVGDQPQHF
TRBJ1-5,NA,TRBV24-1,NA,TGTGCCACCAGTGATTTACGGGGCAATCAGCCCCAGCATTTT,CATSDLRGNQPQHF
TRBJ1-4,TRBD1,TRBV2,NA,TGTGCCAGCAGTGAAGCGGAGACAGGGGATGAAAAACTGTTTTTT,CASSEAETGDEKLFF
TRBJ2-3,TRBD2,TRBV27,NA,TGTGCCAGCAGTTTATCGTCAGCGGGGCGCACAGATACGCAGTATTTT,CASSLSSAGRTDTQYF
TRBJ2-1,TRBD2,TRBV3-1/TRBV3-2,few,TGTGCCAGCAGCCAAGATCCGGGTCTAGCGGGAGAGAAGATGGTCAGGGAGCAGTTCTTC,CASSQDPGLAGEKMVREQFF
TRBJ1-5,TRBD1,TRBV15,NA,TGTGCCACCAGCAGAGGACAGGGCCTCAATCAGCCCCAGCATTTT,CATSRGQGLNQPQHF
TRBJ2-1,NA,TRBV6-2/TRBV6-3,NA,TGTGCCAGCAGTTCTACGCTGAGCTCCTACAATGAGCAGTTCTTC,CASSSTLSSYNEQFF
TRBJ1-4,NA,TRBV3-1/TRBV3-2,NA,TGTGCCAGCAGCCAAGACTATCTCACGGGGGGTGAAAAACTGTTTTTT,CASSQDYLTGGEKLFF
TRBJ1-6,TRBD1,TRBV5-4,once,TGTGCCAGCAGGGATACAGGGGTGGGTTCACCCCTCCACTTT,CASRDTGVGSPLHF
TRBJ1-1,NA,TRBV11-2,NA,TGTGCCAGCAGCTTAGAGTGGAGTGGAACTGAAGCTTTCTTT,CASSLEWSGTEAFF
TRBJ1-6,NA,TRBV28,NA,TGTGCCAGCAGTTCCGCGAGCTCCTATAATTCACCCCTCCACTTT,CASSSASSYNSPLHF
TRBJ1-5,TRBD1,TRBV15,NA,TGTGCCACCACGTGGGACAGAGGGCCCCAGCATTTT,CATTWDRGPQHF
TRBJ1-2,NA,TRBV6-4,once,TGTGCCAGCAGTGAGGGACACCTCGTTAGCTTC,CASSEGHLVSF
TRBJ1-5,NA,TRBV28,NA,TGTGCCAGCAGAACGGCACAGGGTTTGGATCAGCCCCAGCATTTT,CASRTAQGLDQPQHF
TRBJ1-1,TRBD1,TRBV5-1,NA,TGCGCCAGCAGCTTAACCCTGGAGGGGATGAAGGGGGCCTTGAACACTGAAGCTTTCTTT,CASSLTLEGMKGALNTEAFF
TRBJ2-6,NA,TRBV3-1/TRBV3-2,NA,TGTGCCAGCAGCCAATCCCACGCGCCATCGGGGGCTGGGGCCAACGTCCTGACTTTC,CASSQSHAPSGAGANVLTF
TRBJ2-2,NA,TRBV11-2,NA,TGTGCCAGCAGCTTAGATAGGCCTAGTGGTGGCGGGGAGCTGTTTTTT,CASSLDRPSGGGELFF
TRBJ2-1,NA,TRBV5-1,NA,TGCGCCAGCAGCCCGCAACCGAACCCGAGGCTATCCTATAGCTCCTACAATGAGCAGTTCTTC,CASSPQPNPRLSYSSYNEQFF
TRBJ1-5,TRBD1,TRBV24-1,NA,TGTGCCACCAGTGATGATGACAGGGGAGGCAATCAGCCCCAGCATTTT,CATSDDDRGGNQPQHF
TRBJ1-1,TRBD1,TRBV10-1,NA,TGCGCCAGCAGCTCCGGGAACAGGGGATACACTGAAGCTTTCTTT,CASSSGNRGYTEAFF
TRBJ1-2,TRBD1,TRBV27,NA,TGTGCCAGCAGTTTCGAGACAGGGGGACGTGACGGCTACACCTTC,CASSFETGGRDGYTF
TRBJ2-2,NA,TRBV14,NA,TGTGCCAGCAGCCAACTCTCCAACACCGGGGAGCTGTTTTTT,CASSQLSNTGELFF
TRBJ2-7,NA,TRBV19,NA,TGTGCCAGTAGTATAGAGGCCTCCTACGAGCAGTACTTC,CASSIEASYEQYF
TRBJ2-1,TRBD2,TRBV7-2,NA,TGTGCCAGCAGCTTAAATCTTCGGATGAGCGGGAGGAACAATGAGCAGTTCTTC,CASSLNLRMSGRNNEQFF
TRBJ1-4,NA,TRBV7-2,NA,TGTGCCAGCAGCCCCCAAAGCGGAGCAACTAATGAAAAACTGTTTTTT,CASSPQSGATNEKLFF
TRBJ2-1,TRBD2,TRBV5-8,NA,TGTGCCAGCAGCCAGACTAGCGGGAGTCGCGGTGAGCAGTTCTTC,CASSQTSGSRGEQFF
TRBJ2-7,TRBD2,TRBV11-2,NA,TGTGCCAGCAGCTTAGTCCCCGGACTAGCGGGACTCTACGAGCAGTACTTC,CASSLVPGLAGLYEQYF
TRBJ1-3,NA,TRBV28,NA,TGTGCCAGCAGTCCCCGAGGTAGCGCTGGAAACACCATATATTTT,CASSPRGSAGNTIYF